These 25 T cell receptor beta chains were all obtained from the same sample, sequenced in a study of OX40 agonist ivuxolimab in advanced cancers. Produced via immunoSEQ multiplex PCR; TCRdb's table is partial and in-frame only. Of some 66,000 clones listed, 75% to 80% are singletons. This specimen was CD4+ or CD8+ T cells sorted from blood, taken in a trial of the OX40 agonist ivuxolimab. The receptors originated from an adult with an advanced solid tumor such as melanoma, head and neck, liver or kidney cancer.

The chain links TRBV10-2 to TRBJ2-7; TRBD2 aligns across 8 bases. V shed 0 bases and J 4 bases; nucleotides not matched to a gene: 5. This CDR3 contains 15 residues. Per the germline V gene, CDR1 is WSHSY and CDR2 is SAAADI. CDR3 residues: CASSESAGEWYEQYF. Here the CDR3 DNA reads TGCGCCAGCAGTGAGTCAGCGGGGGAGTGGTACGAGCAGTACTTC.

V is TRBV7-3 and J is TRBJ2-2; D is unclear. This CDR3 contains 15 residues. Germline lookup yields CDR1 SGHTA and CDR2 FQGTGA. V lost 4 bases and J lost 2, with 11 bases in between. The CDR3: CASSSSGPNTGELFF. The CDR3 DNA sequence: TGTGCCAGCAGCTCCTCCGGGCCCAACACCGGGGAGCTGTTTTTT.

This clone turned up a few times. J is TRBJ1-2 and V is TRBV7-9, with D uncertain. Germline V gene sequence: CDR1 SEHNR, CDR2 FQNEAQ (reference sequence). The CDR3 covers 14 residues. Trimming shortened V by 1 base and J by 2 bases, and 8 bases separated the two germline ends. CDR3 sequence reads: CASSLGQTNYGYTF. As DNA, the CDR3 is TGTGCCAGCAGCTTAGGGCAAACGAACTATGGCTACACCTTC.

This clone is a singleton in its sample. The CDR3 sequence is CAISTGTGYNEQFF. CDR3 DNA: TGTGCCATCAGCACCGGGACAGGGTACAATGAGCAGTTCTTC. V and J are TRBV10-3 and TRBJ2-1, with 9 bases aligning to TRBD1. Germline CDR1 reads ENHRY; CDR2 reads SYGVKD. V lost 6 bases and J lost 4; bases outside the gene matches: 4. The CDR3 is 14 residues long.

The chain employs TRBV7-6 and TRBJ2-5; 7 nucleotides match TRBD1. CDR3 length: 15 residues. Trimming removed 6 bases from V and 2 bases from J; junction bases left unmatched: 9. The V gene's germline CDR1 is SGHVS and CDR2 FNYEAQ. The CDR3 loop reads CASSKNPRGQETQYF. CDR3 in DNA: TGTGCCAGCAGTAAAAACCCCAGGGGGCAAGAGACCCAGTACTTC.

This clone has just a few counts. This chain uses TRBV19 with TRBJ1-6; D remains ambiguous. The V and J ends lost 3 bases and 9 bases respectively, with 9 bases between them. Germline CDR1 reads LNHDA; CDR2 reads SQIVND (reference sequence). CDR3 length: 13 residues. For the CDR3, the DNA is TGTGCCAGTAGTATTGGTGGTCGTTCACCCCTCCACTTT. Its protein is CASSIGGRSPLHF.

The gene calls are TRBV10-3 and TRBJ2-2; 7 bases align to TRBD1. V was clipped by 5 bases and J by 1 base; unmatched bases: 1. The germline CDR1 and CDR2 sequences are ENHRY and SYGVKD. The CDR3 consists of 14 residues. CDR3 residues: CAISWTGNTGELFF. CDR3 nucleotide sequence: TGTGCCATCAGTTGGACAGGGAACACCGGGGAGCTGTTTTTT.

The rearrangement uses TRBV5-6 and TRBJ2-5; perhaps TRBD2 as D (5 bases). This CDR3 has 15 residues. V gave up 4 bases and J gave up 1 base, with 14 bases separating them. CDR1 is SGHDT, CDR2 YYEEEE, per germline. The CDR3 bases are TGTGCCAGCAGCCCGGACCGCGGGCTCCAAGAGACCCAGTACTTC. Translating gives CASSPDRGLQETQYF.

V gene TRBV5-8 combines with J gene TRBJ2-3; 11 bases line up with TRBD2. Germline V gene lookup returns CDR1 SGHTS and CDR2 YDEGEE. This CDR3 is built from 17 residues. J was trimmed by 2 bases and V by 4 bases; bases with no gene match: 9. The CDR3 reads CASSPTGTSGHTDTQYF. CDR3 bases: TGTGCCAGCAGCCCCACCGGGACTAGCGGACACACAGATACGCAGTATTTT.

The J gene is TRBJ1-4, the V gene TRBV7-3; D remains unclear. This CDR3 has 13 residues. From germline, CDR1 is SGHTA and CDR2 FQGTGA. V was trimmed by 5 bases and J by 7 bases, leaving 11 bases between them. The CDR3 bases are TGTGCCAGCAGCCGGCAGCGGGGTGAAAAACTGTTTTTT. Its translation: CASSRQRGEKLFF. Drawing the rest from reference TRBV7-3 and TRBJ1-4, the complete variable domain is GAGVSQTPSNKVTEKGKYVELRCDPISGHTALYWYRQSLGQGPEFLIYFQGTGAADDSGLPNDRFFAVRPEGSVSTLKIQRTERGDSAVYLCASSRQRGEKLFFGSGTQLSVL.

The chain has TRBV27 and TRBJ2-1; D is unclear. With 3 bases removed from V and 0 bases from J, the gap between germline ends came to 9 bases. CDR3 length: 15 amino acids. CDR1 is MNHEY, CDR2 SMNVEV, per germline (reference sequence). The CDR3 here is CASSLVQSSYNEQFF. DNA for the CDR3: TGTGCCAGCAGTTTGGTCCAAAGCTCCTACAATGAGCAGTTCTTC.

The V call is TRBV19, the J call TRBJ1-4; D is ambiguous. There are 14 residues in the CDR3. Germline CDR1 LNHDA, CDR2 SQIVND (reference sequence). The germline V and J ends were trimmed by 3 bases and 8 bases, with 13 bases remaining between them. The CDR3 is CASSMDQLQEKLFF. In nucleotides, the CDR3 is TGTGCCAGTAGTATGGATCAGCTTCAGGAAAAACTGTTTTTT.

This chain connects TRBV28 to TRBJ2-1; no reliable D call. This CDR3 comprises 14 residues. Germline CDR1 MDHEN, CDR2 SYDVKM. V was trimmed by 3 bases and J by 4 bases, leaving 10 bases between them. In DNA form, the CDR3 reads TGTGCCAGCAGTTTTACGTATACTTACAATGAGCAGTTCTTC. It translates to CASSFTYTYNEQFF.

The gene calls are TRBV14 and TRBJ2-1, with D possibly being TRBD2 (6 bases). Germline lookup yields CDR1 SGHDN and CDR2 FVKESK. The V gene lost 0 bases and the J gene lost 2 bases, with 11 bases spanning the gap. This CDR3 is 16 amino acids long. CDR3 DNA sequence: TGTGCCAGCAGCCAAGATTCCCGGGAGCCCTACAATGAGCAGTTCTTC. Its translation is CASSQDSREPYNEQFF.

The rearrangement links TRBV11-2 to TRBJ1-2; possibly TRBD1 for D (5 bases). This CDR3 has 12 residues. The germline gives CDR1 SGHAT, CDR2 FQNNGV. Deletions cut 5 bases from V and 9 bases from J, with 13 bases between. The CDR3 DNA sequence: TGTGCCAGCAGCGGAGACAAGGGGCGCTACACCTTC. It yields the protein CASSGDKGRYTF.

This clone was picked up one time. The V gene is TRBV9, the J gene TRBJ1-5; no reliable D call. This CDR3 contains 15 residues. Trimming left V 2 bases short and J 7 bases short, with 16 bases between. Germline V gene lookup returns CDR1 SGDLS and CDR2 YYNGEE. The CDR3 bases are TGTGCCAGCAGCGTCGGACCTACAGCTGGGCAGCCCCAGCATTTT. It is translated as CASSVGPTAGQPQHF.

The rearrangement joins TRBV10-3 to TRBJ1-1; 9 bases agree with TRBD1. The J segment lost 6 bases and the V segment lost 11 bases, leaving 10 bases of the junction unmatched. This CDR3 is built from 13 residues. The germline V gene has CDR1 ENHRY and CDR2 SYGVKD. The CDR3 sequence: CAARDRDRSEAFF. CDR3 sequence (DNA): TGTGCCGCCCGGGACAGGGATAGATCTGAAGCTTTCTTT.

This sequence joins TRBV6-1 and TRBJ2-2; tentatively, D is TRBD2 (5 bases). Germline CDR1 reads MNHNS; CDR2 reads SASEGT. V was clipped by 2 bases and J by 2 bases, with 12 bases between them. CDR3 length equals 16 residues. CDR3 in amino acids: CASSESGWYNTGELFF. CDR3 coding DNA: TGTGCCAGCAGTGAATCGGGGTGGTATAACACCGGGGAGCTGTTTTTT.

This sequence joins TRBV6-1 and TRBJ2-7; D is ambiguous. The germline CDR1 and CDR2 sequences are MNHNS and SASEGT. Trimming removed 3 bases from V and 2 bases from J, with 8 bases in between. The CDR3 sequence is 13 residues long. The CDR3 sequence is CASSDSTPYEQYF. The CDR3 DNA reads TGTGCCAGCAGTGACAGTACCCCCTACGAGCAGTACTTC.

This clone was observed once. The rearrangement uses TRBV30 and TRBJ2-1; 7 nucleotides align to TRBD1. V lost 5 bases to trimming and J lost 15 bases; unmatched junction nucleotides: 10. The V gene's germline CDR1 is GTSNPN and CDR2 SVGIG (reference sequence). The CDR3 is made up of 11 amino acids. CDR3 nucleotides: TGTGCCTGGGCCCGCGGACAGGTTGCGTTCTTC. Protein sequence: CAWARGQVAFF.

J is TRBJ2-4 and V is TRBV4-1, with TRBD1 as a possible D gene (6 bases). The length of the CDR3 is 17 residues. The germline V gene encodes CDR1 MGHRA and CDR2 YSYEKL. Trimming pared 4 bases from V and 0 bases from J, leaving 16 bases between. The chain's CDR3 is CASSRLLDREAKNIQYF. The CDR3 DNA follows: TGCGCCAGCAGCCGCTTATTGGACAGAGAAGCCAAAAACATTCAGTACTTC.

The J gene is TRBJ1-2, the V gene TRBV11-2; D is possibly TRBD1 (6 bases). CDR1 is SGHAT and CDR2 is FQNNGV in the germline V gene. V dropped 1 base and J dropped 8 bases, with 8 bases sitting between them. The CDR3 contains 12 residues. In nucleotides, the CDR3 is TGTGCCAGCAGCTTAGTACAGGGAGGCTACACCTTC. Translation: CASSLVQGGYTF.

The CDR3 nucleotides are TGTGCCGGCACGGGGGCGGGGTTGGGCTACACCTTC. Protein sequence: CAGTGAGLGYTF. The J gene is TRBJ1-2, the V gene TRBV7-2; TRBD1 is a possible D gene (6 bases). V dropped 11 bases and J dropped 8 bases, with 18 bases sitting between them. CDR3 length equals 12 residues. Per the germline V gene, CDR1 is SGHTA and CDR2 is FQGNSA.

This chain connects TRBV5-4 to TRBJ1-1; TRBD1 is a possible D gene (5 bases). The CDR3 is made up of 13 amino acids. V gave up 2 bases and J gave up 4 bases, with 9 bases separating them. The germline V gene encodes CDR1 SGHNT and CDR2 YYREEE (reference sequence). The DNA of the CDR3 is TGTGCCAGCAGCTTCAGGGTAAGCACTGAAGCTTTCTTT. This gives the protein CASSFRVSTEAFF.

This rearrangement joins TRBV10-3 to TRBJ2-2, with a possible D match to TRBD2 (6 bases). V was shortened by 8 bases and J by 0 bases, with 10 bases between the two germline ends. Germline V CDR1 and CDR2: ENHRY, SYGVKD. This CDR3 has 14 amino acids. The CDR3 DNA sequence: TGTGCCATCCTAGCGTCCGCGAACACCGGGGAGCTGTTTTTT. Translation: CAILASANTGELFF.